The next 27 T cell receptor beta chains were all read from a single sample in a study of shared clonotypes between healthy human individuals. This table comes from immunoSEQ multiplex PCR, and its TCRdb copy is limited to in-frame clones, with some not included. The data contain more than 1,200,000 clones, around 98.5% of them singletons. The specimen was naive CD4+ T cells sorted from blood. The subset: CD45RA+ positively selected. The source of these receptors is a man in his thirties or forties in good health.

The J gene is TRBJ1-2, the V gene TRBV6-5; 7 bases agree with TRBD1. The CDR3 loop spans 15 amino acids. V lost 5 bases and J lost 2; bases outside the gene matches: 8. CDR1 and CDR2 (germline): MNHEY, SVGAGI. The CDR3 sequence is CASSQGTAVNYGYTF. DNA of the CDR3: TGTGCCAGCAGTCAAGGGACAGCGGTAAACTATGGCTACACCTTC.

This rearrangement joins TRBV28 to TRBJ1-4; 8 bases are shared with TRBD1. Germline loops: CDR1 MDHEN, CDR2 SYDVKM. The CDR3 spans 14 residues. V shed 5 bases and J 13 bases; nucleotides not matched to a gene: 12. CDR3 sequence reads: CASSPQDRVEGLFF. CDR3 bases: TGTGCCAGCAGTCCCCAGGACAGGGTTGAGGGACTGTTTTTT.

The chain uses TRBV7-8 and TRBJ1-5; tentative D call: TRBD1 (5 bases). Trimming left V 5 bases short and J 2 bases short, with 13 bases between. The CDR3 sequence is 15 residues long. Germline V CDR1 and CDR2: SGHVS, FQNEAQ. The CDR3 spells CASSPGGSGNQPQHF. The CDR3, as DNA: TGTGCCAGCAGCCCCGGGGGGTCGGGCAATCAGCCCCAGCATTTT.

The CDR3 loop is CASSGASSNQPQHF. DNA for the CDR3: TGTGCCAGCTCAGGGGCCTCCAGCAATCAGCCCCAGCATTTT. The V call is TRBV18, the J call TRBJ1-5; a weak D match, TRBD1 (5 bases). CDR1 and CDR2 from the germline V gene are KGHSH and LQKENI. Trimming took 5 bases from V and 1 from J, leaving 9 bases between them. The CDR3 length is 14 residues. The full variable domain, its missing parts supplied by reference TRBV18 and TRBJ1-5, is NAGVMQNPRHLVRRRGQEARLRCSPMKGHSHVYWYRQLPEEGLKFMVYLQKENIIDESGMPKERFSAEFPKEGPSILRIQQVVRGDSAAYFCASSGASSNQPQHFGDGTRLSIL.

The chain is built from TRBV5-1 and TRBJ2-3; TRBD2 agrees at 8 bases. Germline-derived CDR1 and CDR2 are SGHRS and YFSETQ. CDR3 size: 17 residues. Unmatched junction bases numbered 7, after V lost 0 bases and J lost 1 base. The DNA for the CDR3 is TGCGCCAGCAGCTTGGCCGAGAGCGGGAGAGGCACAGATACGCAGTATTTT. It is translated as CASSLAESGRGTDTQYF. Full variable domain (rest looked up from reference TRBV5-1 and TRBJ2-3): KAGVTQTPRYLIKTRGQQVTLSCSPISGHRSVSWYQQTPGQGLQFLFEYFSETQRNKGNFPGRFSGRQFSNSRSEMNVSTLELGDSALYLCASSLAESGRGTDTQYFGPGTRLTVL.

The gene calls are TRBV28 and TRBJ2-4; 12 bases match TRBD2. This CDR3 comprises 20 residues. Unmatched junction bases numbered 16, after V lost 4 bases and J lost 3 bases. Germline V gene data show CDR1 as MDHEN and CDR2 as SYDVKM. The chain's CDR3 is CASSYTILAGGPGGKNIQYF. CDR3 DNA: TGTGCCAGCAGTTACACTATCCTAGCGGGAGGGCCCGGGGGCAAAAACATTCAGTACTTC.

The chain recombines TRBV12-5 with TRBJ2-1; D is possibly TRBD2 (6 bases). In germline, CDR1 is LGHNT, CDR2 FRNRAP. The CDR3 runs 18 residues. Trimming pared 0 bases from V and 4 bases from J, leaving 19 bases between. CDR3 region: CASGLVLRERSVYNEQFF. The DNA of the CDR3 is TGTGCTAGTGGTTTGGTTCTACGGGAGCGGAGCGTATACAATGAGCAGTTCTTC. Drawing the rest from reference TRBV12-5 and TRBJ2-1, the complete variable domain is DARVTQTPRHKVTEMGQEVTMRCQPILGHNTVFWYRQTMMQGLELLAYFRNRAPLDDSGMPKDRFSAEMPDATLATLKIQPSEPRDSAVYFCASGLVLRERSVYNEQFFGPGTRLTVL.

The chain couples TRBV5-1 to TRBJ2-7; 10 nucleotides line up with TRBD1. Trimming took 4 bases from V and 3 from J; bases not matched to a gene: 4. This CDR3 region has 14 residues. CDR1 SGHRS and CDR2 YFSETQ come from the germline V gene. CDR3 in DNA: TGCGCCAGCAGCACCGGACAGGGGGTCTACGAGCAGTACTTC. As protein: CASSTGQGVYEQYF.

This clone occurred once. The rearrangement uses TRBV2 and TRBJ2-1, with 7 bases identical to TRBD2. The CDR3 is 16 amino acids. The junction had 9 bases not matched to a gene; V was cut back by 3 bases and J by 4 bases. The germline V gene encodes CDR1 SNHLY and CDR2 FYNNEI. DNA for the CDR3: TGTGCCAGCAGTGATGATAGCGGGTCTAGATACAATGAGCAGTTCTTC. Protein product: CASSDDSGSRYNEQFF.

The gene calls are TRBV6-5 and TRBJ1-5; 7 positions agree with TRBD1. V shed 5 bases, J shed 3 bases, and the junction held 1 base outside the gene matches. In germline, CDR1 is MNHEY, CDR2 SVGAGI. The length of the CDR3 is 13 residues. The CDR3 sequence is CASSTGVNQPQHF. The CDR3 DNA reads as TGTGCCAGCAGTACAGGGGTCAATCAGCCCCAGCATTTT.

The chain uses TRBV5-1 and TRBJ1-1; a possible D gene is TRBD1 (5 bases). The CDR3 totals 16 residues. Between the trimmed V and J ends, which lost 4 bases and 0 bases, there was a span of 16 bases. CDR1 and CDR2 from the germline V gene are SGHRS and YFSETQ. The CDR3 DNA reads TGCGCCAGCAGCCTCCGAGGGGTGTCGATGAACACTGAAGCTTTCTTT. Translation: CASSLRGVSMNTEAFF.

V is TRBV6-1 and J is TRBJ2-2, with unresolved D. CDR1 and CDR2 from the germline V gene are MNHNS and SASEGT. V lost 7 bases and J 2 bases, leaving 2 bases between the germline ends. The CDR3 totals 11 residues. The CDR3 DNA is TGTGCCAGCACCAACACCGGGGAGCTGTTTTTT. Its protein is CASTNTGELFF.

V and J are TRBV11-2 and TRBJ2-1, with D perhaps matching TRBD1 (6 bases). The CDR3 covers 17 residues. Trimming pared 0 bases from V and 4 bases from J, leaving 16 bases between. Per the germline V gene, CDR1 is SGHAT and CDR2 is FQNNGV. CDR3 bases: TGTGCCAGCAGCTTAGACGGGGCTTCCGGACAGTACAATGAGCAGTTCTTC. It is translated as CASSLDGASGQYNEQFF.

J is TRBJ2-7 and V is TRBV28; possible D gene TRBD1, 6 bases. CDR1 is MDHEN, CDR2 SYDVKM, per germline. This CDR3 region has 15 residues. The V end lost 6 bases, the J end lost 5 bases, and 20 bases lay between the germline ends. Here the CDR3 DNA reads TGTGCCAGCAGCCTCTCCTGGGACACACAAGACGAGCAGTACTTC. This sequence encodes CASSLSWDTQDEQYF.

CDR3 bases: TGTGCCAGCAGCTTGGGTAGCGGGAATGAGCAGTTCTTC. Its translation is CASSLGSGNEQFF. This chain uses TRBV5-5 with TRBJ2-1; 7 bases align to TRBD2. CDR3 length equals 13 residues. The ends lost 0 bases at V and 7 bases at J; junction bases unmatched: 1. Germline V CDR1 and CDR2: SGHKS, YYEKEE (reference sequence).

The V and J genes are TRBV10-3 and TRBJ1-4; D is unclear. V lost 11 bases, J lost 4 bases, and 17 bases lay in between. Per the germline V gene, CDR1 is ENHRY and CDR2 is SYGVKD. The CDR3 has 14 amino acids. The CDR3 DNA reads TGTGCCGTATCGTCAACCGAAAATAATGAAAAACTGTTTTTT. This sequence encodes CAVSSTENNEKLFF.

This clone was seen just once. V and J are TRBV18 and TRBJ1-2; 9 bases match TRBD1. The junction had 18 bases not matched to a gene; V was cut back by 3 bases and J by 4 bases. Looked up from germline, CDR1 is KGHSH and CDR2 is LQKENI. There are 19 residues in the CDR3. In DNA form, the CDR3 reads TGTGCCAGCTCACCTAACTCCGGGACAGGGCTGCCTCTGGTCTATGGCTACACCTTC. This sequence encodes CASSPNSGTGLPLVYGYTF.

This sequence joins TRBV19 and TRBJ2-3; D perhaps matches TRBD1 (6 bases). Trimming took off 6 bases at V and 3 bases at J, with 13 bases between the two ends. The CDR3 runs 14 residues. Germline CDR1 is LNHDA and CDR2 is SQIVND (reference sequence). The CDR3 sequence is CASRYREGTDTQYF. In DNA form, the CDR3 reads TGTGCCAGTAGGTACAGGGAAGGAACAGATACGCAGTATTTT.

This sequence joins TRBV18 and TRBJ2-1, with D possibly being TRBD1 (5 bases). V lost 3 bases and J 2 bases, leaving 17 bases between the germline ends. Germline CDR1 is KGHSH and CDR2 is LQKENI. The CDR3 runs 17 residues. CDR3 loop: CASSPSRPGHAYNEQFF. The CDR3 nucleotides read TGTGCCAGCTCACCTAGTCGCCCAGGACACGCCTACAATGAGCAGTTCTTC. The whole variable domain, filled in from reference TRBV18 and TRBJ2-1, reads NAGVMQNPRHLVRRRGQEARLRCSPMKGHSHVYWYRQLPEEGLKFMVYLQKENIIDESGMPKERFSAEFPKEGPSILRIQQVVRGDSAAYFCASSPSRPGHAYNEQFFGPGTRLTVL.

This chain connects TRBV5-5 to TRBJ2-3, with TRBD1 as a possible D gene (5 bases). The CDR3 is 19 amino acids. Trimming took 2 bases from V and 4 from J, leaving 26 bases between them. Per the germline V gene, CDR1 is SGHKS and CDR2 is YYEKEE (reference sequence). The chain's CDR3 is CASSFSRQIHSESPDTQYF. CDR3 nucleotides: TGTGCCAGCAGCTTCAGTAGACAGATTCACTCCGAAAGCCCAGATACGCAGTATTTT.

The V gene is TRBV7-2, the J gene TRBJ2-5; maybe TRBD2 (5 bases). Trimming cost V 5 bases and J 5 bases, with 18 bases left between them. The CDR3 contains 15 residues. Germline CDR1 is SGHTA and CDR2 is FQGNSA. Written as DNA, the CDR3 is TGTGCCAGCAGCCTCCGGACTGCGATCAGGGAGACCCAGTACTTC. It is translated as CASSLRTAIRETQYF.

As regards this clone: Other DNA sequences in the sample encode the same CDR3. J is TRBJ2-1 and V is TRBV2; TRBD1 matches 10 bases. V shed 6 bases and J 8 bases; nucleotides not matched to a gene: 1. Germline CDR1 and CDR2: SNHLY and FYNNEI. This CDR3 has 12 residues. The DNA of the CDR3 is TGTGCCAGCAGAGACAGGGGGCATGAGCAGTTCTTC. The encoded protein is CASRDRGHEQFF.

The chain carries TRBV18 and TRBJ1-3, with D uncertain. V dropped 3 bases and J dropped 0 bases, with 12 bases sitting between them. The CDR3 loop spans 16 amino acids. Germline CDR1 is KGHSH and CDR2 is LQKENI. The CDR3 region is CASSPDPAGSGNTIYF. The DNA for the CDR3 is TGTGCCAGCTCACCGGACCCGGCAGGCTCTGGAAACACCATATATTTT.

The chain links TRBV9 to TRBJ1-4; D is ambiguous. Trimming shortened V by 5 bases and J by 0 bases, and 11 bases separated the two germline ends. CDR1 and CDR2 from the germline V gene are SGDLS and YYNGEE. The length of the CDR3 is 15 residues. The CDR3 here is CASSGEAATNEKLFF. Written as DNA, the CDR3 is TGTGCCAGCAGTGGTGAGGCGGCAACTAATGAAAAACTGTTTTTT.

In this sample, this clone turned up once. The chain employs TRBV2 and TRBJ2-1; 8 bases match TRBD1. The CDR3 totals 16 residues. Germline CDR1 is SNHLY and CDR2 is FYNNEI. Trimming cost V 4 bases and J 12 bases; bases outside gene matches: 17. In DNA, the CDR3 is TGTGCCAGCAGTGGAGACGACAGGGGATTTCTTGGTGGGCAGTTCTTC. This gives the protein CASSGDDRGFLGGQFF.

This chain uses TRBV5-4 with TRBJ2-5, with 7 bases lining up with TRBD1. CDR1 is SGHNT and CDR2 is YYREEE in the germline V gene (reference sequence). The V gene end was trimmed by 5 bases and the J gene end by 3 bases; junction bases not matched to a gene: 4. The length of the CDR3 is 13 residues. The CDR3 is CASRPQGEETQYF. The CDR3 coding sequence is TGTGCCAGCAGGCCTCAGGGGGAAGAGACCCAGTACTTC.

J is TRBJ2-1 and V is TRBV5-1, with no clear D. The CDR3 consists of 15 residues. V was pared by 5 bases and J by 0 bases, with 12 bases between. In germline, CDR1 is SGHRS, CDR2 YFSETQ. The CDR3 bases are TGCGCCAGCAGTTTAGGCTTCGACTCCTACAATGAGCAGTTCTTC. Protein product: CASSLGFDSYNEQFF. The full variable domain, its missing parts supplied by reference TRBV5-1 and TRBJ2-1, is KAGVTQTPRYLIKTRGQQVTLSCSPISGHRSVSWYQQTPGQGLQFLFEYFSETQRNKGNFPGRFSGRQFSNSRSEMNVSTLELGDSALYLCASSLGFDSYNEQFFGPGTRLTVL.